This TCR beta chain comes out of a study of control samples from healthy donors and cancer patients. This CDR3 spans 18 amino acids. Looked up from germline, CDR1 is SGHDT and CDR2 is YYEEEE. Losses at the gene ends were 2 bases for V and 0 bases for J; bases not matched to a gene: 11. Profiling relied on immunoSEQ multiplex PCR, and the TCRdb table lists in-frame clones only, not all of them. The sample carries 150,000 to 200,000 clones, almost 90% recorded once. The chain is built from TRBV5-6 and TRBJ1-5; 7 nucleotides match TRBD1. Sequencing was performed on blood. The clonotype originates from a man aged 18 to 29 in good health. DNA for the CDR3: TGTGCCAGCAGCTTACGACAGGGTTGGGGATATAGCAATCAGCCCCAGCATTTT. Translating it yields CASSLRQGWGYSNQPQHF.